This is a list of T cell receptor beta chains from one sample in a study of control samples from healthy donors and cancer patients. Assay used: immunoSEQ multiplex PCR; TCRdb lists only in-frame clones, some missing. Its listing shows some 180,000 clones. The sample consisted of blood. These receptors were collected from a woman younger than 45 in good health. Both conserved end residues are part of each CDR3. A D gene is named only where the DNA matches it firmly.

CDR3 protein: CASSHLGGGTDTQYF
CDR3 DNA: TGTGCCAGCAGTCACCTTGGGGGCGGCACAGATACGCAGTATTTT
D gene: NA
J gene: TRBJ2-3
V gene: TRBV6-5

CDR3 protein: CASSLVPVDRGKAFF
CDR3 DNA: TGTGCCAGCAGCTTAGTACCCGTTGACAGGGGGAAAGCTTTCTTT
D gene: TRBD1
J gene: TRBJ1-1
V gene: TRBV11-2

CDR3 protein: CAIRRGPTYEQYF
CDR3 DNA: TGTGCCATCAGGCGGGGGCCTACCTACGAGCAGTACTTC
D gene: NA
J gene: TRBJ2-7
V gene: TRBV10-3

CDR3 protein: CASWDRATGELFF
CDR3 DNA: TGTGCCAGCTGGGACAGGGCCACCGGGGAGCTGTTTTTT
D gene: TRBD1
J gene: TRBJ2-2
V gene: TRBV6-4

CDR3 protein: CSVETGGYGYTF
CDR3 DNA: TGCAGCGTTGAAACAGGGGGCTATGGCTACACCTTC
D gene: TRBD1
J gene: TRBJ1-2
V gene: TRBV29-1

CDR3 protein: CASSLDRSSGNTIYF
CDR3 DNA: TGTGCCAGCAGCTTGGACAGGAGCTCTGGAAACACCATATATTTT
D gene: TRBD1
J gene: TRBJ1-3
V gene: TRBV11-1

CDR3 protein: CARSHPGHTNTGELFF
CDR3 DNA: TGTGCCAGAAGCCACCCGGGACACACGAACACCGGGGAGCTGTTTTTT
D gene: NA
J gene: TRBJ2-2
V gene: TRBV5-3

CDR3 protein: CASSSGTRVGYEQYF
CDR3 DNA: TGTGCCAGCAGTTCCGGGACGAGAGTGGGGTACGAGCAGTACTTC
D gene: NA
J gene: TRBJ2-7
V gene: TRBV27

CDR3 protein: CASSSRSGGANEQFF
CDR3 DNA: TGTGCCAGCAGTTCTCGTAGCGGGGGGGCCAATGAGCAGTTCTTC
D gene: TRBD2
J gene: TRBJ2-1
V gene: TRBV7-3

CDR3 protein: CASKMSGASNTEAFF
CDR3 DNA: TGTGCCAGCAAGATGTCAGGGGCTTCGAACACTGAAGCTTTCTTT
D gene: NA
J gene: TRBJ1-1
V gene: TRBV27

CDR3 protein: CASRRGYGYTF
CDR3 DNA: TGTGCCAGCAGACGGGGCTATGGCTACACCTTC
D gene: NA
J gene: TRBJ1-2
V gene: TRBV2

CDR3 protein: CASQGVGGYTF
CDR3 DNA: TGTGCCAGCCAGGGGGTAGGGGGCTACACCTTC
D gene: TRBD1
J gene: TRBJ1-2
V gene: TRBV2

CDR3 protein: CAIMGISGNTIYF
CDR3 DNA: TGTGCCATCATGGGCATCTCTGGAAACACCATATATTTT
D gene: NA
J gene: TRBJ1-3
V gene: TRBV10-3

CDR3 protein: CASRGWLPMNTEAFF
CDR3 DNA: TGTGCCAGCAGGGGATGGCTCCCCATGAACACTGAAGCTTTCTTT
D gene: NA
J gene: TRBJ1-1
V gene: TRBV6-5